This TCR beta chain appears in the sequencing data of a study of long-term antiretroviral therapy in people with HIV. Study-level findings and limits: ART adherence, viral resistance and therapy changes went undocumented. Pre-ART clonal expansions dominated every time point's repertoire.

For this clone: No antigen is known for it.

The libraries were made with immunoSEQ v3.0 at survey level. The study targeted roughly 35,000-55,000 T-cell genomes per sample in sequencing. Data came from immunoSEQ multiplex PCR; TCRdb stores just in-frame clones and leaves some out. The sample holds 20,000 to 25,000 clones; approximately 86% are singletons and the top ten take less than 15%. HIV-positive participants were all treated in the United States. Germline values: CDR1 SGHTA, CDR2 FQGTGA. Losses at the gene ends were 3 bases for V and 6 bases for J; bases not matched to a gene: 6. The CDR3 is 15 residues long. This TCR was recovered from a man aged 40-49 years with HIV. The chain links TRBV7-3 to TRBJ2-3; 10 bases line up with TRBD2. Specimen: unsorted PBMCs, collected 1.6 years after starting antiretroviral therapy. The CDR3 DNA follows: TGTGCCAGCAGCTTCCGAGCGGGAGGGTCCGATACGCAGTATTTT. Its translation is CASSFRAGGSDTQYF. The complete variable domain, with remaining parts taken from reference TRBV7-3 and TRBJ2-3, reads GAGVSQTPSNKVTEKGKYVELRCDPISGHTALYWYRQSLGQGPEFLIYFQGTGAADDSGLPNDRFFAVRPEGSVSTLKIQRTERGDSAVYLCASSFRAGGSDTQYFGPGTRLTVL.